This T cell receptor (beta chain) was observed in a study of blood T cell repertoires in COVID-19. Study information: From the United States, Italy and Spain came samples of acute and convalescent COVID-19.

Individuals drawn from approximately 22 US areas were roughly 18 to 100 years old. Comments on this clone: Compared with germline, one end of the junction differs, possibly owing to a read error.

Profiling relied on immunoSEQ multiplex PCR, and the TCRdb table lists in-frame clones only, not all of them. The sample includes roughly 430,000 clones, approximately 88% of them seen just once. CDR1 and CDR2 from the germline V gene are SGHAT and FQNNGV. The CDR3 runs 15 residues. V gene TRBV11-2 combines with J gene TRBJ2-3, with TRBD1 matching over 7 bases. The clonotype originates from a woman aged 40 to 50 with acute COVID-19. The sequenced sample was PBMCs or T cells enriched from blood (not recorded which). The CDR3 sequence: CASTHNRGAGFGRKF. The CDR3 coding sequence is TGTGCCAGCACACACAACAGGGGAGCCGGGTTTGGACGAAAATTT.